The 6 T cell receptor beta chains below come from one sample, sequenced in a study of blood T cells in healthy people across ages (dated by TCRdb to between 2014 and 2016). The library was built by means of 5' RACE. Sequencing used an Illumina HiSeq 2500. A second about 7 to 12 cycle PCR used a sample-barcoded 5' primer and a J-beta primer mix. The public reads were quality trimmed at Q25 with fastp and then assembled into clones with MiXCR by TCRdb, keeping productive beta chains. When rows share a CDR3 protein, they turn into one entry using the most common DNA and genes. Present in this sample are over 1,200,000 distinct CDR3 sequences, 55% to 75% of which were seen just once. Of the sample, 6.5% to 8.5% is held by the ten largest clones. Material: blood. These receptors came from a man aged 18 to 29 in good health.

This clonotype came up once. The chain recombines TRBV5-1 with TRBJ2-1; the D gene is possibly TRBD1 (6 bases). The germline V gene encodes CDR1 SGHRS and CDR2 YFSETQ. The CDR3 totals 12 residues. V was trimmed by 3 bases and J by 10 bases, leaving 11 bases between them. CDR3 in amino acids: CASSSLGAEQFF. The CDR3 DNA reads TGCGCCAGCAGCTCTCTGGGGGCGGAGCAGTTCTTC.

This chain uses TRBV5-1 with TRBJ2-3; TRBD2 aligns across 8 bases. Germline CDR1 is SGHRS and CDR2 is YFSETQ. CDR3 length: 15 residues. The V segment lost 5 bases and the J segment 2 bases; nucleotides outside the gene matches: 7. CDR3 nucleotides: TGCGCCAGCAGGGGTAGCGGGACCAACACAGATACGCAGTATTTT. This encodes CASRGSGTNTDTQYF.

This clonotype came up once. The V gene is TRBV25-1, the J gene TRBJ2-2; possible D gene TRBD1, 5 bases. The CDR3 spans 15 residues. The germline V gene has CDR1 MGHDK and CDR2 SYGVNS. Deletions cut 6 bases from V and 5 bases from J, with 16 bases between. The CDR3 sequence: CASSPLGPMTGELFF. CDR3 nucleotides: TGTGCCAGCAGCCCTTTGGGGCCGATGACCGGGGAGCTGTTTTTT.

This clonotype was observed at least ten times. This sequence joins TRBV29-1 and TRBJ2-3; 9 bases align to TRBD1. CDR3 length: 15 residues. V was pared by 6 bases and J by 5 bases, with 12 bases of the junction left unmatched. Germline CDR1 and CDR2: SQVTM and ANQGSEA. The CDR3 nucleotides are TGCAGCGTCGCACCCGGGACAGGGTCAGGAGATACGCAGTATTTT. This encodes CSVAPGTGSGDTQYF.

In its sample, this clonotype was seen a few times. The chain has TRBV12-3 or TRBV12-4 and TRBJ1-1; D remains unclear. V was cut by 7 bases and J by 3 bases, with 9 bases left in between. This CDR3 has 12 residues. CDR3 sequence (DNA): TGTGCCAGCACCCCAGGCGACACTGAAGCTTTCTTT. Encoded protein: CASTPGDTEAFF.

The gene calls are TRBV11-2 and TRBJ2-1; D is ambiguous. The germline CDR1 and CDR2 sequences are SGHAT and FQNNGV. The CDR3 loop spans 15 amino acids. V was trimmed by 5 bases and J by 5 bases, leaving 16 bases between them. The CDR3 DNA is TGTGCCAGCAGCCCTCGCCCATCTCTTGACAATGAGCAGTTCTTC. Residues: CASSPRPSLDNEQFF.